This T cell receptor (beta chain) stems from a study of blood T cell repertoires in COVID-19. Study background: The United States, Italy and Spain provided the acute and convalescent COVID-19 samples. The cDNA or gDNA used as material had been derived from T cells, B-cell-depleted T cells, or PBMCs.

Per the original data handling: The assay estimated nucleated cells by amplifying reference gene primers. Libraries were prepared by immunoSEQ multiplex PCR; TCRdb keeps only in-frame clonotypes and omits some of them. V, J and clone size were drawn from that table, and D and trimming were deduced from the DNA. The sample yields approximately 160,000 clones, approximately 80% seen once. CDR1 is SNHLY, CDR2 FYNNEI, per germline. The V and J ends lost 2 bases and 5 bases, in that order; junction bases with no gene match: 8. The CDR3 is 15 amino acids. The J gene is TRBJ2-7, the V gene TRBV2; 8 bases match TRBD2. This sequence was found in a woman aged 55-69 years with acute or convalescent COVID-19. Material for sequencing was peripheral blood. The CDR3 loop reads CASSETSGGKNEQYF. The CDR3 region has the DNA TGTGCCAGCAGTGAAACAAGCGGGGGCAAGAACGAGCAGTACTTC.